This T cell receptor beta chain was captured by sequencing in a study of vaccination and CD4 T cells after COVID-19. In the study overall: Two of the convalescents were Hispanic, and the group consisted of six males and four females.

The germline CDR1 and CDR2 sequences are LNHNV and YYDKDF (reference sequence). V lost 0 bases to trimming and J lost 7 bases; unmatched junction nucleotides: 6. This CDR3 is 15 amino acids long. As to this clonotype: The target antigen is unknown.

Indicated treatment: roughly ten-day PBMC culture with coronavirus spike peptide pools or control peptides (ViraFEST assay). Those CD4+ T cells from the unexposed donor predate the COVID-19 pandemic (2011-2018). On days 3 and 7, half the medium was swapped for fresh IL-2-containing medium. When around nine days of culture had elapsed, CD4+ T cells were isolated by negative selection. Cultured CD4+ T cells had their DNA profiled by the Oncomine TCR Beta short-read assay. TCRdb independently ran MiXCR on the PCR reads; one entry per CDR3 protein. Among about 9,400 distinct CDR3 sequences listed, around 50% were seen once.

Sequencing was done on a sample of CD4+ T cells from blood, cultured in vitro. This rearrangement joins TRBV15 to TRBJ1-2; 9 positions match TRBD1. This TCR derives from a human donor in good health. The CDR3 DNA reads as TGTGCCACCAGCAGAGAACTGGGGACAGGGCCTGGCTACACCTTC. Amino acids: CATSRELGTGPGYTF.